This T cell receptor beta chain was obtained from a study of tumor T cells in aggressive B-cell lymphoma. This clone was counted only a few times. Trimming shortened V by 4 bases and J by 4 bases, and 18 bases separated the two germline ends. CDR1 and CDR2 from the germline V gene are SGHAT and FQNNGV. The CDR3 loop spans 16 amino acids. The assay was immunoSEQ multiplex PCR, and TCRdb's table has in-frame clones only and misses some. The sample includes 9,500 to 13,000 clones, around 89% of them seen just once. The V gene is TRBV11-2, the J gene TRBJ2-3; a possible D gene is TRBD1 (5 bases). The clonotype was recovered from an adult with diffuse large B cell lymphoma. The sequencing sample was made of tumor tissue. CDR3 bases: TGTGCCAGCAGCTCCGGACACTCCGAAGAGCCAGATACGCAGTATTTT. Translation gives CASSSGHSEEPDTQYF.